These 17 T cell receptor beta chains came from one sample sequenced in a study of T cell responses to AZD1222 COVID-19 vaccine. Libraries were prepared by immunoSEQ multiplex PCR; TCRdb keeps only in-frame clonotypes and omits some of them. The table records roughly 150,000 clones, about 92% of them present only once. Sequencing was performed on peripheral blood, taken on day 0 of AZD1222 vaccination. The receptors stem from an adult in good health.

The chain is built from TRBV4-3 and TRBJ2-2; 7 positions match TRBD2. The ends lost 0 bases at V and 0 bases at J; junction bases unmatched: 4. This CDR3 spans 17 amino acids. CDR1 and CDR2 from the germline V gene are LGHNA and YSLEER. CDR3 nucleotides: TGCGCCAGCAGCCAAGATGCGCGGGGGACGAACACCGGGGAGCTGTTTTTT. Amino acids: CASSQDARGTNTGELFF.

This clone occurred once. The rearrangement links TRBV29-1 to TRBJ1-1, with D uncertain. CDR1 and CDR2 (germline): SQVTM, ANQGSEA. V dropped 5 bases and J dropped 5 bases, with 15 bases sitting between them. The CDR3 is 13 residues long. The CDR3 spells CSVRQVVTTEAFF. CDR3 bases: TGCAGCGTTCGGCAGGTCGTTACTACTGAAGCTTTCTTT.

This clone has just one count. This sequence joins TRBV3-1 (or the pseudogene TRBV3-2) and TRBJ1-2; 9 positions match TRBD1. V lost 5 bases to trimming and J lost 7 bases; unmatched junction nucleotides: 2. CDR1 and CDR2 (germline): LGHDT, YNNKEL (reference sequence). CDR3 length: 12 residues. The CDR3 bases are TGTGCCAGCAGCAGGGGACAGGGTGGCTACACCTTC. It yields the protein CASSRGQGGYTF.

The V call is TRBV12-3 or TRBV12-4, the J call TRBJ1-2; D is unresolved. The CDR3 is 13 amino acids. V lost 3 bases and J lost 2, with 7 bases in between. This CDR3 reads CASSLRQNYGYTF. The CDR3 DNA is TGTGCCAGCAGTTTGAGGCAGAACTATGGCTACACCTTC.

The CDR3 DNA is TGTGCCAGCAGCTTGAGACAACCTGAAGCTTTCTTT. Translating gives CASSLRQPEAFF. The chain couples TRBV11-2 to TRBJ1-1; D unclear. Per germline, CDR1 SGHAT and CDR2 FQNNGV. CDR3 length: 12 residues. With 3 bases removed from V and 6 bases from J, the gap between germline ends came to 8 bases.

The chain joins TRBV28 to TRBJ1-4; maybe TRBD1 (5 bases). This CDR3 contains 14 residues. Per the germline V gene, CDR1 is MDHEN and CDR2 is SYDVKM. The V end was cut by 2 bases, the J end by 5 bases, with 9 bases between. CDR3 loop: CASSLGGANEKLFF. In DNA form, the CDR3 reads TGTGCCAGCAGTTTAGGCGGGGCGAATGAAAAACTGTTTTTT. The whole variable domain, filled in from reference TRBV28 and TRBJ1-4, reads DVKVTQSSRYLVKRTGEKVFLECVQDMDHENMFWYRQDPGLGLRLIYFSYDVKMKEKGDIPEGYSVSREKKERFSLILESASTNQTSMYLCASSLGGANEKLFFGSGTQLSVL.

This clone has a single count. The chain has TRBV19 and TRBJ2-1, with D perhaps matching TRBD1 (6 bases). The CDR3 sequence is 15 residues long. Germline lookup yields CDR1 LNHDA and CDR2 SQIVND (reference sequence). With 2 bases removed from V and 7 bases from J, the gap between germline ends came to 15 bases. The CDR3 is CASSINGQWLNEQFF. The CDR3 DNA follows: TGTGCCAGTAGTATAAACGGACAGTGGTTGAATGAGCAGTTCTTC.

J is TRBJ1-2 and V is TRBV14; D not resolved. The CDR3 runs 15 residues. Germline V gene sequence: CDR1 SGHDN, CDR2 FVKESK. Trimming took off 2 bases at V and 7 bases at J, with 17 bases between the two ends. The CDR3 sequence: CASSQMTGRSGGYTF. CDR3 nucleotides: TGTGCCAGCAGCCAAATGACGGGAAGGTCGGGTGGCTACACCTTC.

This clone was recorded once. The V and J genes are TRBV5-4 and TRBJ1-4; D remains ambiguous. V was clipped by 0 bases and J by 2 bases, with 2 bases between them. This CDR3 has 13 amino acids. Germline lookup yields CDR1 SGHNT and CDR2 YYREEE (reference sequence). The CDR3 reads CASSLGTNEKLFF. In DNA form, the CDR3 reads TGTGCCAGCAGCTTGGGGACTAATGAAAAACTGTTTTTT.

The rearrangement links TRBV7-3 to TRBJ2-1; D is perhaps TRBD1 (5 bases). Looked up from germline, CDR1 is SGHTA and CDR2 is FQGTGA. V lost 2 bases and J 7 bases, leaving 9 bases between the germline ends. This CDR3 is 13 amino acids long. In nucleotides, the CDR3 is TGTGCCAGCAGCTTAGCAGGGTTGAATGAGCAGTTCTTC. Translated, it gives CASSLAGLNEQFF. Variable domain in full (rest from reference TRBV7-3 and TRBJ2-1): GAGVSQTPSNKVTEKGKYVELRCDPISGHTALYWYRQSLGQGPEFLIYFQGTGAADDSGLPNDRFFAVRPEGSVSTLKIQRTERGDSAVYLCASSLAGLNEQFFGPGTRLTVL.

The genes are TRBV19 and TRBJ1-5, with a weak D call TRBD1 (5 bases). This CDR3 is built from 17 residues. Between the trimmed V and J ends, which lost 7 bases and 4 bases, there was a span of 23 bases. CDR1 LNHDA and CDR2 SQIVND come from the germline V gene (reference sequence). CDR3: CASTHIIGGVNNQPQHF. The DNA of the CDR3 is TGTGCCAGTACCCACATAATCGGGGGAGTCAATAATCAGCCCCAGCATTTT.

This chain joins TRBV25-1 and TRBJ2-7, with D possibly matching TRBD2 (7 bases). Per the germline V gene, CDR1 is MGHDK and CDR2 is SYGVNS. V shed 8 bases and J shed 3 bases, with 14 bases lying between them. This CDR3 has 13 amino acids. The CDR3 loop reads CASVPGGSYEQYF. CDR3 DNA sequence: TGTGCCAGCGTACCGGGGGGCAGCTACGAGCAGTACTTC.

This rearrangement joins TRBV10-1 to TRBJ1-1; D is ambiguous. Germline lookup yields CDR1 WNHNN and CDR2 SYGVQD (reference sequence). Between the trimmed V and J ends, which lost 6 bases and 1 base, there was a span of 6 bases. This CDR3 contains 12 residues. The CDR3 DNA reads as TGCGCCAGCAGGGGCCCGAACACTGAAGCTTTCTTT. Translation: CASRGPNTEAFF.

The chain employs TRBV29-1 and TRBJ2-1; 7 bases fit TRBD2. The germline CDR1 and CDR2 sequences are SQVTM and ANQGSEA. This CDR3 spans 16 amino acids. J lost 2 bases, V lost 1 base, and 8 bases had no gene match. The CDR3 reads CSVEGASGTTYNEQFF. The DNA of the CDR3 is TGCAGCGTTGAAGGGGCTAGCGGTACAACCTACAATGAGCAGTTCTTC.

The rearrangement uses TRBV5-1 and TRBJ1-1, with D maybe TRBD1 (6 bases). V shed 0 bases and J shed 0 bases, with 9 bases lying between them. Germline V gene sequence: CDR1 SGHRS, CDR2 YFSETQ. The CDR3 is made up of 15 amino acids. This CDR3 is CASSLEQGLNTEAFF. Here the CDR3 DNA reads TGCGCCAGCAGCTTGGAACAGGGACTGAACACTGAAGCTTTCTTT.

The rearrangement joins TRBV6-2 or TRBV6-3 to TRBJ2-2; no reliable D call. V lost 5 bases to trimming and J lost 2 bases, with 6 bases between them. The germline gives CDR1 MNHEY, CDR2 SVGEGT. This CDR3 is built from 13 residues. In DNA, the CDR3 is TGTGCCAGCAGTCCCCACAACACCGGGGAGCTGTTTTTT. Amino acids: CASSPHNTGELFF.

This chain connects TRBV29-1 to TRBJ2-1, with 9 positions matching TRBD2. From germline, CDR1 is SQVTM and CDR2 ANQGSEA. The junction had 11 bases not matched to a gene; V was cut back by 2 bases and J by 15 bases. The CDR3 consists of 13 residues. This CDR3 reads CSVELAGERKGFF. The CDR3 DNA sequence: TGCAGCGTTGAATTAGCGGGAGAAAGGAAGGGGTTCTTC.